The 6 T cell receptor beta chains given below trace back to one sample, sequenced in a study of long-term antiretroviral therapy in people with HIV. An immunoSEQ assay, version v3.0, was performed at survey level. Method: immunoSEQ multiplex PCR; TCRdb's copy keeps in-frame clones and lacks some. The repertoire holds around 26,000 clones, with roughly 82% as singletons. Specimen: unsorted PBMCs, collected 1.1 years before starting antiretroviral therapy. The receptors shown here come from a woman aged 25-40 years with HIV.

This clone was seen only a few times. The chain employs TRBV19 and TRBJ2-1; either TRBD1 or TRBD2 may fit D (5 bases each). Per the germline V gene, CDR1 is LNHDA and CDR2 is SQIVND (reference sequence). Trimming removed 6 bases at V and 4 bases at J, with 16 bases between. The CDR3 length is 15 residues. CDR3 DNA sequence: TGTGCCAGTAGCAACCGGGACCGCCATTACAATGAGCAGTTCTTC. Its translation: CASSNRDRHYNEQFF.

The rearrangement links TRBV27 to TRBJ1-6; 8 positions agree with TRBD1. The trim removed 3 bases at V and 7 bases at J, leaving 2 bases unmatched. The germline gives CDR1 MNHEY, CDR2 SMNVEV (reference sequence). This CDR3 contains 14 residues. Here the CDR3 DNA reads TGTGCCAGCAGTTTCAGGGGGCGGAATTCACCCCTCCACTTT. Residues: CASSFRGRNSPLHF.

The CDR3 is CASSLNREAPEKLFF. For the CDR3, the DNA is TGTGCCAGCAGCTTAAATAGGGAAGCGCCTGAAAAACTGTTTTTT. This chain uses TRBV13 with TRBJ1-4, with unresolved D. Trimming shortened V by 2 bases and J by 7 bases, and 14 bases separated the two germline ends. Per the germline V gene, CDR1 is PRHDT and CDR2 is FYEKMQ (reference sequence). CDR3 size: 15 residues.

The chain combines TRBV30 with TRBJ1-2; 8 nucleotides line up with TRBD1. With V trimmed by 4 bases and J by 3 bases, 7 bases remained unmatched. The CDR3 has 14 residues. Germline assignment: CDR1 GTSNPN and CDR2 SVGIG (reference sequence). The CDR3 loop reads CAWMSGTGHYGYTF. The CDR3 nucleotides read TGTGCCTGGATGAGTGGGACAGGCCACTATGGCTACACCTTC.

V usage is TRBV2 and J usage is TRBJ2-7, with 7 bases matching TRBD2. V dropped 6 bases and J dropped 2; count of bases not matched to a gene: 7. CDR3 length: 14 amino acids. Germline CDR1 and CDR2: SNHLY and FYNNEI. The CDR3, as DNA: TGTGCCAGCAGCCCCCGGGAGGCCACCTACGAGCAGTACGTC. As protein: CASSPREATYEQYV.

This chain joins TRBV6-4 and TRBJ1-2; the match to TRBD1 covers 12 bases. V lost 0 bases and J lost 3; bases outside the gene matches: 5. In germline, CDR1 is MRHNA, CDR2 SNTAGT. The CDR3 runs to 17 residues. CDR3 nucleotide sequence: TGTGCCAGCAGTGACTCGATTGGGACAGGGGGCCACTATGGCTACACCTTC. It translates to CASSDSIGTGGHYGYTF.